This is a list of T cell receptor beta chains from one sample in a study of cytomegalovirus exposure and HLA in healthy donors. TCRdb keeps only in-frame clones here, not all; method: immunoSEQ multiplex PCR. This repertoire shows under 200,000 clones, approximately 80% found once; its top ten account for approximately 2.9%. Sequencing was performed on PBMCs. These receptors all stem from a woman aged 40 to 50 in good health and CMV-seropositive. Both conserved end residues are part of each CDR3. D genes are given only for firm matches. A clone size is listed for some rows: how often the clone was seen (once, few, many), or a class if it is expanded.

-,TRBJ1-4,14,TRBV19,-,TGTGCCAGTCACAGGGTCGATACTAATGAAAAACTGTTTTTT,CASHRVDTNEKLFF
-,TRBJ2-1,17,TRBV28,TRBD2,TGTGCCAGCAGTTTTCCCCTTGACGGGGGGACCCACAATGAGCAGTTCTTC,CASSFPLDGGTHNEQFF
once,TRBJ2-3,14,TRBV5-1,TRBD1,TGCGCCAGCAGCCCTGAGGGGACAGGGAATACGCAGTATTTT,CASSPEGTGNTQYF
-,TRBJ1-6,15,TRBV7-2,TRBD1,TGTGCCAGCAGCTTTTCGGGACAGAATAATTCACCCCTCCACTTT,CASSFSGQNNSPLHF
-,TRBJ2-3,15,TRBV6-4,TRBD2,TGTGCCAGCAGTGCTAGCGGGGATATCACAGATACGCAGTATTTT,CASSASGDITDTQYF
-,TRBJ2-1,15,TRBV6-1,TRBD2,TGTGCCAGCAGATCCGGGACTAGCGGTCACAATGAGCAGTTCTTC,CASRSGTSGHNEQFF
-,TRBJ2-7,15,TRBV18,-,TGTGCCAGCTCACCACCTACAACAGGGAACTACGAGCAGTACTTC,CASSPPTTGNYEQYF
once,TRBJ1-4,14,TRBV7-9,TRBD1,TGTGCCAGCAGCTTACGCCAGGGGGGCGAAAAACTGTTTTTT,CASSLRQGGEKLFF
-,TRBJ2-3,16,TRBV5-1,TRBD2,TGCGCCAGCAGCTTGCTAAAAGCGGGAGGGCCGGATACGCAGTATTTT,CASSLLKAGGPDTQYF
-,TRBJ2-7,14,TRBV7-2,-,TGTGCCAGCAGCTTAGGGAGGCAGTCCTACGAGCAGTACTTC,CASSLGRQSYEQYF
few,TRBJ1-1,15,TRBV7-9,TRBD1,TGTGCCAGCAGGGATAACAGGGGGGGGAACACTGAAGCTTTCTTT,CASRDNRGGNTEAFF
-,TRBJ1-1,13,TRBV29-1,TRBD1,TGCAGCGTTGAGACAGGGCTGAACACTGAAGCTTTCTTT,CSVETGLNTEAFF
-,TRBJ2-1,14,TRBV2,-,TGTGCCAGCAGTGACCCGAAAGGGGACAATGAGCAGTTCTTC,CASSDPKGDNEQFF
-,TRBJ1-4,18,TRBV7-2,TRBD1,TGTGCCAGCAGCGTCACCGGGACAGGGTATTCAACTAATGAAAAACTGTTTTTT,CASSVTGTGYSTNEKLFF
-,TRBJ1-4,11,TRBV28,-,TGTGCCAGCAGCGACAGTGAAAAACTGTTTTTT,CASSDSEKLFF
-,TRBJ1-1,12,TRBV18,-,TGTGCCAGCTCACCAGAGGACAATGAAGCTTTCTTT,CASSPEDNEAFF
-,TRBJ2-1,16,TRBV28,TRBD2,TGTGCCAGCAGTTCGGTTAGCGGGGGGGCCTACAATGAGCAGTTCTTC,CASSSVSGGAYNEQFF
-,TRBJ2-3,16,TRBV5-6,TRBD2,TGTGCCAGCAGCTCGACCGGGACTAGCGGGGTGTATACGCAGTATTTT,CASSSTGTSGVYTQYF
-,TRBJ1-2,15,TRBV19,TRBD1,TGTGCCAGTAGTATTTATCCGGGCCAGGGGGATGGCTACACCTTC,CASSIYPGQGDGYTF
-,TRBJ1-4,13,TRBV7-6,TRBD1,TGTGCCAGCAGCTTTGGACAGGGTGAAAAACTGTTTTTT,CASSFGQGEKLFF
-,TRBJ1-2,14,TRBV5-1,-,TGCGCCAGCAGCTTAGGCGACAGCAATGATGGCTACACCTTC,CASSLGDSNDGYTF
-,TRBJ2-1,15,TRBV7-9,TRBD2,TGTGCCAGCAGCTTAGTGGCTAGCGGGGTCAATGAGCAGTTCTTC,CASSLVASGVNEQFF
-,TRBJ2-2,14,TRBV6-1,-,TGTGCCGGTGGGGGGGGGCCCTACACCGGGGAGCTGTTTTTT,CAGGGGPYTGELFF
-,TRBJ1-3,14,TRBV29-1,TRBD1,TGCAGCGTGGTTCAGACAGGGGCTGGAAACACCATATATTTT,CSVVQTGAGNTIYF